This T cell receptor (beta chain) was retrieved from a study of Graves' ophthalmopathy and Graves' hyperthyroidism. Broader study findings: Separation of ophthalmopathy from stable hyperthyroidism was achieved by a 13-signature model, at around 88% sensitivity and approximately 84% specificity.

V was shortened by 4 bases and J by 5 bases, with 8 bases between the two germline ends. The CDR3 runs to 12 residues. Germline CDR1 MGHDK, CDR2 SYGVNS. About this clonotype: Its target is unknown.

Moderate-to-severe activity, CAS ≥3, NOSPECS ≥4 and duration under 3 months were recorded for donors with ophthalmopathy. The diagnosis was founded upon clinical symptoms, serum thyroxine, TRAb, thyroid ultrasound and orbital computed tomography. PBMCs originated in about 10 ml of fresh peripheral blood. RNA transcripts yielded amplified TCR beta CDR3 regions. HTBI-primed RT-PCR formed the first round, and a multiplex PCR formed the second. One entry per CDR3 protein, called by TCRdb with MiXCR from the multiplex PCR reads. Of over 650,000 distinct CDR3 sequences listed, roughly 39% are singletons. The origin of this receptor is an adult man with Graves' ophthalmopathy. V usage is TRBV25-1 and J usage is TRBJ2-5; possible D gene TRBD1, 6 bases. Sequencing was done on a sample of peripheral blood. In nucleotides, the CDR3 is TGTGCCAGCAGTGCTGACAGGGAGACCCAGTACTTC. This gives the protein CASSADRETQYF.